Sequencing of this T cell receptor beta chain was carried out in a study of T-cell reconstitution after alpha-beta-depleted transplantation in children. TCRbeta library construction was performed incorporating unique molecular identifiers. TCRdb re-called the PCR reads with MiXCR, one entry per CDR3 protein. The sample has 330,000 or so distinct CDR3 sequences; about 9.4% are singletons. This CDR3 comprises 15 residues. The germline gives CDR1 DFQATT, CDR2 SNEGSKA (reference sequence). The V segment lost 5 bases and the J segment 4 bases; nucleotides outside the gene matches: 11. In this sample, this clonotype turned up many times.

The TCR comes from a human donor who donated a stem cell graft to a child with acute lymphoblastic leukemia. The sequenced sample was PBMCs from the stem cell graft donor, obtained from the stem cell graft. The rearrangement uses TRBV20-1 and TRBJ2-7; 10 bases agree with TRBD1. The CDR3 sequence is CSAQRPGTGDYEQYF. In DNA form, the CDR3 reads TGCAGTGCTCAACGACCCGGGACAGGGGATTACGAGCAGTACTTC.